Listed here are 19 T cell receptor beta chains from one sample, sequenced in a study of PD-1 blockade in classical Hodgkin lymphoma. Generated by immunoSEQ multiplex PCR, the TCRdb table keeps only in-frame clones and is missing some. The sample lists more than 40,000 clones; around nine tenths were seen once. Autologous stem cell transplantation was followed by relapse in every patient, and brentuximab vedotin exposure varied. The source material was peripheral blood mononuclear cells (PBMCs), sampled at baseline. The receptor source for this set is a human donor with classical Hodgkin lymphoma.

As for this clone: The sample holds other DNA sequences that translate to the same CDR3. The J gene is TRBJ2-1, the V gene TRBV2; no definite D call. Germline V CDR1 and CDR2: SNHLY, FYNNEI. The CDR3 runs 13 residues. V lost 2 bases, J lost 8 bases, and 10 bases lay in between. The CDR3 protein is CASSEQDDHEQFF. CDR3 DNA: TGTGCCAGCAGTGAACAGGACGACCATGAGCAGTTCTTC.

This chain uses TRBV6-4 with TRBJ2-3, with 8 bases matching TRBD2. V lost 4 bases and J lost 5; bases outside the gene matches: 11. This CDR3 has 16 amino acids. Germline V gene lookup returns CDR1 MRHNA and CDR2 SNTAGT. Here the CDR3 reads CASSAVGGAGGDTQYF. The CDR3 coding sequence is TGTGCCAGCAGTGCAGTCGGGGGGGCCGGCGGAGATACGCAGTATTTT.

The genes are TRBV7-8 and TRBJ2-7; no clear D. Germline loops: CDR1 SGHVS, CDR2 FQNEAQ. The CDR3 extends over 14 amino acids. V lost 3 bases and J 3 bases, leaving 12 bases between the germline ends. CDR3 sequence (DNA): TGTGCCAGCAGCTTCTCACTTGCAGACTACGAGCAGTACTTC. Translation gives CASSFSLADYEQYF.

The chain is built from TRBV6-6 and TRBJ2-1, with D possibly matching TRBD2 (6 bases). The CDR3 has 16 residues. V was pared by 7 bases and J by 1 base, with 17 bases between. Germline V gene sequence: CDR1 MNHNY, CDR2 SVGAGI (reference sequence). CDR3 sequence reads: CASTSPREKSYNEQFF. For the CDR3, the DNA is TGTGCCAGCACCTCACCCCGGGAGAAATCCTACAATGAGCAGTTCTTC.

The chain has TRBV7-2 and TRBJ1-2; 8 bases match TRBD1. This CDR3 is built from 15 residues. Germline CDR1 SGHTA, CDR2 FQGNSA. With 1 base clipped from V and 2 bases from J, the junction kept 3 bases outside the gene matches. The DNA for the CDR3 is TGTGCCAGCAGCTTAGTAGGGACAGGAAACTATGGCTACACCTTC. This translates into CASSLVGTGNYGYTF.

The V call is TRBV18, the J call TRBJ1-5; 7 positions match TRBD1. Looked up from germline, CDR1 is KGHSH and CDR2 is LQKENI. The CDR3 totals 16 residues. Germline trimming cut 3 bases from V and 1 base from J; bases unmatched to any gene: 6. The DNA of the CDR3 is TGTGCCAGCTCACCCCGGGACAGCCCCAGCAATCAGCCCCAGCATTTT. Translating it yields CASSPRDSPSNQPQHF.

The gene calls are TRBV4-1 and TRBJ2-5; D uncertain. The CDR3 is made up of 13 amino acids. Germline CDR1 MGHRA, CDR2 YSYEKL. Trimming stripped 1 base from V and 4 bases from J, with 7 bases between. This CDR3 reads CASSQVQLETQYF. CDR3 nucleotide sequence: TGCGCCAGCAGCCAAGTCCAATTAGAGACCCAGTACTTC.

The CDR3: CASSLRLDVEQYF. The CDR3 bases are TGTGCCAGCAGCCTACGACTAGATGTCGAGCAGTACTTC. The rearrangement joins TRBV7-9 to TRBJ2-7, with D possibly TRBD2 on 6 matching bases. Germline-derived CDR1 and CDR2 are SEHNR and FQNEAQ (reference sequence). CDR3 length: 13 residues. V gave up 5 bases and J gave up 6 bases, with 14 bases separating them.

This rearrangement joins TRBV27 to TRBJ1-1; D is ambiguous. Per the germline V gene, CDR1 is MNHEY and CDR2 is SMNVEV (reference sequence). The CDR3 is 14 amino acids. V dropped 3 bases and J dropped 1 base, with 9 bases sitting between them. CDR3 residues: CASSLSAGNTEAFF. The CDR3 region has the DNA TGTGCCAGCAGTTTGAGCGCTGGGAACACTGAAGCTTTCTTT.

This chain joins TRBV20-1 and TRBJ2-3; no reliable D call. V dropped 8 bases and J dropped 2 bases, with 8 bases sitting between them. The CDR3 contains 11 residues. Germline V gene sequence: CDR1 DFQATT, CDR2 SNEGSKA (reference sequence). CDR3 sequence: CSQRITDTQYF. In DNA, the CDR3 is TGCAGTCAAAGGATCACAGATACGCAGTATTTT.

V is TRBV21-1 and J is TRBJ2-1; the table assigns TRBD2, which was not confirmed against the DNA. TRBV21-1 is reported as a pseudogene. This CDR3 region has 18 residues. The CDR3 bases are TGTGCCAGCAGCAAAGGGAGGCGAGCGGGGAGCTCCTACAATGAGCAGTTCTTC. Its protein product is CASSKGRRAGSSYNEQFF.

The rearrangement uses TRBV19 and TRBJ1-5; D gene ambiguous. Trimming took 1 base from V and 2 from J, leaving 12 bases between them. This CDR3 is built from 16 residues. The germline V gene has CDR1 LNHDA and CDR2 SQIVND (reference sequence). Written as DNA, the CDR3 is TGTGCCAGTAGTATAGTGGCGGGGTCGGGCAATCAGCCCCAGCATTTT. Amino acid sequence: CASSIVAGSGNQPQHF.

Of note for this clone: A junction end diverges from the germline sequence, so it may reflect a read error. In DNA, the CDR3 is TGCCTCCCGGGGGGTCCCTATGGCTACACCTTC. It codes for CLPGGPYGYTF. The V call is TRBV19, the J call TRBJ1-2, with D possibly matching TRBD1 (5 bases). Looked up from germline, CDR1 is LNHDA and CDR2 is SQIVND (reference sequence). CDR3 length: 11 residues.

The V gene is TRBV2, the J gene TRBJ2-5; TRBD1 matches at 9 bases. Trimming removed 6 bases from V and 1 base from J; junction bases left unmatched: 6. The CDR3 is 15 residues long. Germline lookup yields CDR1 SNHLY and CDR2 FYNNEI. The CDR3 DNA reads as TGTGCCAGCAGGGGACAGGGAGGGGGCCAAGAGACCCAGTACTTC. Its translation: CASRGQGGGQETQYF. Complete variable domain (other parts from reference TRBV2 and TRBJ2-5): EPEVTQTPSHQVTQMGQEVILRCVPISNHLYFYWYRQILGQKVEFLVSFYNNEISEKSEIFDDQFSVERPDGSNFTLKIRSTKLEDSAMYFCASRGQGGGQETQYFGPGTRLLVL.

The chain couples TRBV28 to TRBJ1-2; D is unresolved. Germline CDR1 is MDHEN and CDR2 is SYDVKM. The CDR3 has 11 amino acids. The V and J ends lost 8 bases and 7 bases respectively, with 11 bases between them. As DNA, the CDR3 is TGTGCCAGCGGCTATTCGGGTGGCTACACCTTC. Its translation is CASGYSGGYTF.

V is TRBV10-3 and J is TRBJ2-7, with no clear D. With 1 base removed from V and 4 bases from J, the gap between germline ends came to 2 bases. CDR3 length: 11 amino acids. In germline, CDR1 is ENHRY, CDR2 SYGVKD. CDR3 sequence (DNA): TGTGCCATCAGTGAGTATTACGAGCAGTACTTC. Protein: CAISEYYEQYF.

The CDR3, as DNA: TGTGCCAGCAGTTTACCTCCCGGGTCAGGGGGTCAAGAGACCCAGTACTTC. The encoded protein is CASSLPPGSGGQETQYF. The V gene is TRBV28, the J gene TRBJ2-5; 7 nucleotides align to TRBD1. Germline CDR1 MDHEN, CDR2 SYDVKM. The CDR3 is 17 residues long. J gave up 2 bases and V 2 bases, and 11 bases lay outside the gene matches.

This clone occurred a few times. J is TRBJ2-3 and V is TRBV2; no reliable D call. Germline lookup yields CDR1 SNHLY and CDR2 FYNNEI. Trimming removed 3 bases from V and 5 bases from J, with 3 bases in between. The CDR3 has 11 residues. CDR3 sequence reads: CASSDQDTQYF. CDR3 bases: TGTGCCAGCAGTGATCAAGATACGCAGTATTTT.

This chain joins TRBV19 and TRBJ2-1, with a tentative D call TRBD1 (5 bases). The V end lost 9 bases, the J end lost 1 base, and 10 bases lay between the germline ends. Per the germline V gene, CDR1 is LNHDA and CDR2 is SQIVND (reference sequence). The CDR3 sequence is 13 residues long. The CDR3 loop is CASGHPSYNEQFF. The CDR3 nucleotides are TGTGCCAGCGGACACCCATCCTACAATGAGCAGTTCTTC. Supplemented by reference TRBV19 and TRBJ2-1, the full variable domain reads DGGITQSPKYLFRKEGQNVTLSCEQNLNHDAMYWYRQDPGQGLRLIYYSQIVNDFQKGDIAEGYSVSREKKESFPLTVTSAQKNPTAFYLCASGHPSYNEQFFGPGTRLTVL.